This T cell receptor beta chain was recorded in a study of blood T cell repertoires in COVID-19. Method: immunoSEQ multiplex PCR; TCRdb's copy keeps in-frame clones and lacks some. The sample has under 130,000 clones, around four fifths seen once; the top ten hold 15% to 20%. The germline V gene has CDR1 SNHLY and CDR2 FYNNEI. V lost 4 bases to trimming and J lost 4 bases; unmatched junction nucleotides: 13. The CDR3 runs to 18 residues. J is TRBJ1-5 and V is TRBV2, with 10 bases that match TRBD1. Material: peripheral blood. The receptor comes from a woman in her seventies with acute or convalescent COVID-19. CDR3 DNA: TGTGCCAGCAGTGTCTCTTTGTTGGCGGGACAGGGGAATCAGCCCCAGCATTTT. Its protein product is CASSVSLLAGQGNQPQHF.